A selection of T cell receptor beta chains follows, all from one sample in a study of regulatory T cells in long-lasting Graves disease. TCRdb independently ran MiXCR on the multiplex PCR reads; one entry per CDR3 protein. The sample carries fewer than 450,000 distinct CDR3 sequences, about 20% recorded once. Specimen: peripheral blood mononuclear cells (PBMCs), collected when the disease was refractory, from a patient treated with antithyroid drugs. The receptors originated from a female donor with Graves disease. CDR3s include the opening cysteine and the closing phenylalanine or tryptophan. The D gene is left open where the match is weak. Expanded clones are given a class, and other clones once, few, many or no size at all.

v_call	d_call	clone_size	j_call	cdr3_nt	cdr3_aa
TRBV27	TRBD2	few	TRBJ2-2	TGTGCCAGCAGTTTATATTCGGGCGGACTAGGGACCGGGGAGCTGTTTTTT	CASSLYSGGLGTGELFF
TRBV15	-	few	TRBJ2-5	TGTGCCACCAGCAGAGAACCCCAAGGGGGTACAGAGACCCAGTACTTC	CATSREPQGGTETQYF
TRBV6-2/TRBV6-3	TRBD1	-	TRBJ1-5	TGTGGCAGCAGCAACACGGACAGGAGCCGATATAGCAATCAGCCCCAGCATTTT	CGSSNTDRSRYSNQPQHF
TRBV24-1	-	-	TRBJ2-1	TGTGCCACCAGTGATTTGGGAGACGAGCCCGTTGAGCAGTTCTTC	CATSDLGDEPVEQFF
TRBV3-1	-	many	TRBJ2-5	TGTGCCAGCAGCCAAGATCTAAAGGGGGTGGAGACCCAGTACTTC	CASSQDLKGVETQYF
TRBV30	TRBD1	many	TRBJ1-2	TGTGCCTGGAGTATGAGGACAGGGGATGGCTACACCTTC	CAWSMRTGDGYTF
TRBV7-9	TRBD1	-	TRBJ2-2	TGTGCCAGCAGCCCACCCCCCGACAGGGGGAACACCGGGGAGCTGTTTTTT	CASSPPPDRGNTGELFF
TRBV11-2	-	-	TRBJ2-1	TGTGCCAGCAGCTTAGCCTCAGGCTCATACAATGAGCAGTTCTTC	CASSLASGSYNEQFF
TRBV2	-	-	TRBJ1-1	TGTGCCAGCAGTGTCTTGGGTACGGCGGGGACTGAAGCTTTCTTT	CASSVLGTAGTEAFF
TRBV10-3	-	many	TRBJ1-4	TGTGCCATCAGTGACGGGGGATTCGGCCTGAATGAAAAACTGTTTTTT	CAISDGGFGLNEKLFF
TRBV20-1	TRBD2	-	TRBJ2-7	TGCAGTGCTAGAGATTTGGGTAGCGGGAGCTACGAGCAGTACTTC	CSARDLGSGSYEQYF
TRBV6-1	TRBD1	many	TRBJ2-7	TGTGCCAGCAGTGGGACAGGGGGCGGCGAGCAGTACTTC	CASSGTGGGEQYF
TRBV29-1	-	-	TRBJ2-5	TGCAGCGTTGAAGACCGGAAGACCCAGTACTTC	CSVEDRKTQYF
TRBV19	TRBD2	-	TRBJ2-6	TGTGCCAGTAGTATGGGGGCGGGAGGCCACTCTGGGGCCAACGTCCTGACTTTC	CASSMGAGGHSGANVLTF
TRBV29-1	-	many	TRBJ2-5	TGCAGCGTTGAAGAGGGGGTCGGCAGGTCGGAGACCCAGTACTTC	CSVEEGVGRSETQYF
TRBV28	-	many	TRBJ1-5	TGTGCCAGCAGGATTCAAACTTATAGCAATCAGCCCCAGCATTTT	CASRIQTYSNQPQHF
TRBV28	TRBD1	many	TRBJ2-5	TGTGCCAGCAGTTACCTGACAGGGATGGGAGAGACCCAGTACTTC	CASSYLTGMGETQYF
TRBV28	-	few	TRBJ1-4	TGTGCCAGCAGTGAAGCCGCAACTAATGAAAAACTGTTTTTT	CASSEAATNEKLFF
TRBV3-1	TRBD1	few	TRBJ1-1	TGTGCCAGCAGCCAAAACAGGGGTTTGATACAGCAGGGCAGGACTGAAGCTTTCTTT	CASSQNRGLIQQGRTEAFF
TRBV9	-	few	TRBJ2-7	TGTGCCAGCAGCGTAGATGGGACGATGAATTCCTACGAGCAGTACTTC	CASSVDGTMNSYEQYF
TRBV28	-	few	TRBJ2-7	TGTGCCAGCAGTTTTTGGCAGGGGTCCCACGAGCAGTACTTC	CASSFWQGSHEQYF
TRBV7-6	TRBD2	-	TRBJ2-7	TGTGCCAGCAGCAGAAGACTAGCGGGAGGGTCCTACGAGCAGTACTTC	CASSRRLAGGSYEQYF
TRBV14	-	-	TRBJ1-4	TGTGCCAGCAGCCAAGCTGGAGGGGGTCGTGAAAAACTGTTTTTT	CASSQAGGGREKLFF
TRBV19	TRBD1	-	TRBJ2-7	TGTGCCAGTAGTATTTCGGGACAGGGGTTCTCCTACGAGCAGTACTTC	CASSISGQGFSYEQYF
TRBV25-1	-	-	TRBJ1-1	TGTGCCAGCAGCCAGACAGCCTCTAACACTGAAGCTTTCTTT	CASSQTASNTEAFF
TRBV20-1	-	many	TRBJ1-1	TGCAGTGCCCCAGGGTTGGGGGCTGAAGCTTTCTTT	CSAPGLGAEAFF
TRBV20-1	-	few	TRBJ2-7	TGCAGTGCTAATGACATGCCCGGGTACGAGCAGTACTTC	CSANDMPGYEQYF
TRBV28	TRBD2	many	TRBJ2-5	TGTGCCAGCAGCATGGGACTAGCGGGAGAAACCCAGTACTTC	CASSMGLAGETQYF
TRBV7-6	TRBD1	few	TRBJ2-7	TGTGCCAGCAGCACGGGACAGGGTCCCAGGGAGCAGTACTTC	CASSTGQGPREQYF
TRBV6-1	-	-	TRBJ1-6	TGTGCCAGCAGTGAAGCCGCCAGTGCTTCCCACTTT	CASSEAASASHF
TRBV24-1	-	-	TRBJ2-4	TGTGCCACCAGTAGGCCTGGGGCTACCAAAAACATTCAGTACTTC	CATSRPGATKNIQYF
TRBV7-9	-	many	TRBJ1-4	TGTGCCAGCAGCTCCCCGCGTCCCTCTGGTGAAAAACTGTTTTTT	CASSSPRPSGEKLFF
TRBV2	TRBD1	-	TRBJ2-1	TGTGCCAGCAGTTCCGGGACAGGGAAATACAATGAGCAGTTCTTC	CASSSGTGKYNEQFF
TRBV5-1	TRBD2	many	TRBJ2-7	TGCGCCAGCAGCTTGACTAGCGGGAGTTGGTACGAGCAGTACTTC	CASSLTSGSWYEQYF
TRBV6-5	TRBD2	-	TRBJ2-1	TGTGCCAGCAGTTACCGAACTAGCGGGAACTACAATGAGCAGTTCTTC	CASSYRTSGNYNEQFF
TRBV28	-	many	TRBJ1-2	TGTGCCAGCAGTCCCAACCCTGGACCCGGAAGCTATGGCTACACCTTC	CASSPNPGPGSYGYTF
TRBV28	-	many	TRBJ1-1	TGTGCCAGCAGTTTATCACCGCGGATGAACACTGAAGCTTTCTTT	CASSLSPRMNTEAFF
TRBV7-9	TRBD1	few	TRBJ2-6	TGTGCCAGCAGCAAGGGGGACAGCTCTGGGGCCAACGTCCTGACTTTC	CASSKGDSSGANVLTF
TRBV30	-	-	TRBJ2-2	TGTGCCTGGGCCGGGACAACGAACACCGGGGAGCTGTTTTTT	CAWAGTTNTGELFF
TRBV27	-	many	TRBJ1-2	TGTGCCAGCAGTTTATCGCTAGGACCTGACCACTATGGCTACACCTTC	CASSLSLGPDHYGYTF
TRBV20-1	-	many	TRBJ1-2	TGCAGTGCTAGTGACGGGCCCTATGGCTACACCTTC	CSASDGPYGYTF
TRBV6-2/TRBV6-3	-	-	TRBJ2-7	TGTGCCAGCAGTTACTCGGGGAACGGCTACGAGCAGTACTTC	CASSYSGNGYEQYF
TRBV11-2	TRBD1	many	TRBJ1-2	TGTGCCAGCAGCCTTACAGGGGGCGGTTACTATGGCTACACCTTC	CASSLTGGGYYGYTF
TRBV7-3	TRBD1	few	TRBJ1-1	TGTGCCAGCAGCTTGTCTAGGGACAGAGGGAACACTGAAGCTTTCTTT	CASSLSRDRGNTEAFF
TRBV20-1	TRBD2	-	TRBJ2-5	TGCAGTGCCAGACCGGGGGGAGGCGGGCGGGAGACCCAGTACTTC	CSARPGGGGRETQYF
TRBV5-4	-	-	TRBJ1-2	TGTGCCAGCAGCTTGCAGCTACAGGGTACCTATGGCTACACCTTC	CASSLQLQGTYGYTF
TRBV5-5	TRBD1	few	TRBJ2-7	TGTGCCAGCAGCCGTCAACTGACAGGGGGGCCCTCCTACGAGCAGTACTTC	CASSRQLTGGPSYEQYF
TRBV27	-	-	TRBJ1-4	TGTGCCAGCAGCTCCGTAGGCCGTGCAACTAATGAAAAACTGTTTTTT	CASSSVGRATNEKLFF
TRBV5-6	-	few	TRBJ1-4	TGTGCCAGCAGCTTGGTTACAGGGCCCGTCGGAGGGGAACTGTTTTTT	CASSLVTGPVGGELFF
TRBV19	-	-	TRBJ1-1	TGTGCCAGTAGTCGGATTGGGGGCATGAACACTGAAGCTTTCTTT	CASSRIGGMNTEAFF
TRBV6-1	TRBD1	many	TRBJ2-5	TGTGCCAGCAGTAACCCAGGGGGCACAGAGACCCAGTACTTC	CASSNPGGTETQYF
TRBV12-3/TRBV12-4	TRBD1	many	TRBJ2-7	TGTGCCAGCAGTACAAGGGACAGGCCCTACGAGCAGTACTTC	CASSTRDRPYEQYF
TRBV27	-	many	TRBJ1-5	TGTGCCACCTCCGGCGGGGGGCCCAATCAGCCCCAGCATTTT	CATSGGGPNQPQHF
TRBV6-2/TRBV6-3	-	few	TRBJ2-2	TGTGCCAGCAGTTACTCTGGGGCAGTCACCGGGGAGCTGTTTTTT	CASSYSGAVTGELFF
TRBV19	-	-	TRBJ1-1	TGTGCCAGTAGTATGTTAGGGGGAAACACTGAAGCTTTCTTT	CASSMLGGNTEAFF
TRBV20-1	-	-	TRBJ1-1	TGCAGTGCTAGGCAGGGGATCGGCACTGAAGCTTTCTTT	CSARQGIGTEAFF
TRBV29-1	TRBD2	few	TRBJ2-2	TGCAGCGTTGGCGGGGGGGGCGCGAACACCGGGGAGCTGTTTTTT	CSVGGGGANTGELFF
TRBV28	-	few	TRBJ2-7	TGTGCCAGCAGTTTAGGGCAACCACCCTACGAGCGGTACTTC	CASSLGQPPYERYF
TRBV20-1	TRBD2	few	TRBJ2-5	TGCAGTGCAACCGGACTAGCGGGAGATGCTGGTGAGACCCAGTACTTC	CSATGLAGDAGETQYF
TRBV20-1	-	-	TRBJ2-7	TGCAGTGCTAGTTCTCCCCCCTACGAGCAGTACTTC	CSASSPPYEQYF